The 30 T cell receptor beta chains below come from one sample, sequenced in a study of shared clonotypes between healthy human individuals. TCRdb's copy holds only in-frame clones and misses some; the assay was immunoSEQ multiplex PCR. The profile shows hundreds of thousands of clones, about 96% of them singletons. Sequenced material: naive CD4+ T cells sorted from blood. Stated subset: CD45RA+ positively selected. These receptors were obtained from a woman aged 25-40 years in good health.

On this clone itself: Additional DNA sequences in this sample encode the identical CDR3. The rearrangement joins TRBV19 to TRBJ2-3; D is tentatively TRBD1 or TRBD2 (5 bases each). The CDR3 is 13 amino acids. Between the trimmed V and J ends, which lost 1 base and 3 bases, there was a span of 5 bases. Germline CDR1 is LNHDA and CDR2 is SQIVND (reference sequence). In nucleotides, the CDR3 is TGTGCCAGTAGTATAGGGGGGACAGATACGCAGTATTTT. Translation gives CASSIGGTDTQYF. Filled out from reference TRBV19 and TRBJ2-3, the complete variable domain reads DGGITQSPKYLFRKEGQNVTLSCEQNLNHDAMYWYRQDPGQGLRLIYYSQIVNDFQKGDIAEGYSVSREKKESFPLTVTSAQKNPTAFYLCASSIGGTDTQYFGPGTRLTVL.

CDR3 residues: CASSRDRGPEKLFF. The CDR3 DNA reads TGTGCCAGCAGCCGGGACAGGGGGCCTGAAAAACTGTTTTTT. The chain uses TRBV27 and TRBJ1-4; TRBD1 agrees at 12 bases. V shed 6 bases and J 7 bases; nucleotides not matched to a gene: 3. The V gene's germline CDR1 is MNHEY and CDR2 SMNVEV (reference sequence). The CDR3 loop spans 14 amino acids.

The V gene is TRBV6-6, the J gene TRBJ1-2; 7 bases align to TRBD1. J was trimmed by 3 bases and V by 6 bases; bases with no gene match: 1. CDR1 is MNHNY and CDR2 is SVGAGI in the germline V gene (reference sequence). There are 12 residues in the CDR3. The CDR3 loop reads CASSTGDYGYTF. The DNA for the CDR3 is TGTGCCAGCAGCACAGGGGACTATGGCTACACCTTC.

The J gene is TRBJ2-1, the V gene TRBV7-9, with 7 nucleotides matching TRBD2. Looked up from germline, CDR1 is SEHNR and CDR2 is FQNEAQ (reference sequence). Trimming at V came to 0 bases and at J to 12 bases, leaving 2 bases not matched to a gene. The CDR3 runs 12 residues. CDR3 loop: CASSLAGGWQFF. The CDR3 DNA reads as TGTGCCAGCAGCTTAGCGGGAGGGTGGCAGTTCTTC.

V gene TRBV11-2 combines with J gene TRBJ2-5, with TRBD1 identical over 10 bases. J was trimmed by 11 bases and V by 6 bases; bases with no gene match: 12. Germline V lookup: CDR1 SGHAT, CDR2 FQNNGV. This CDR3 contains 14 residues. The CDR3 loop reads CASRPLGQGWEQYF. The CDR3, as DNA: TGTGCCAGCAGGCCGCTGGGACAGGGGTGGGAGCAGTACTTC.

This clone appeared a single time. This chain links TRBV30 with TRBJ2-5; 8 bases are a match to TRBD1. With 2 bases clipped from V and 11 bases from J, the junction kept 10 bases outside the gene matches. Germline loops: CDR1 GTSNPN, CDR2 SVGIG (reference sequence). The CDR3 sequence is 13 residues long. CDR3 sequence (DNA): TGTGCCTGGAGTTTGGACAGGGATTACCAGCAGTACTTC. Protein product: CAWSLDRDYQQYF.

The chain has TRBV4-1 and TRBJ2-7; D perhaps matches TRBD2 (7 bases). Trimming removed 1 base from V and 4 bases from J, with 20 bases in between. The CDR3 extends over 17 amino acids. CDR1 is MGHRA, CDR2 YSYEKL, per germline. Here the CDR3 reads CASSQVRGGRGVYEQYF. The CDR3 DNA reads TGCGCCAGCAGCCAAGTGCGGGGAGGGAGGGGGGTGTACGAGCAGTACTTC.

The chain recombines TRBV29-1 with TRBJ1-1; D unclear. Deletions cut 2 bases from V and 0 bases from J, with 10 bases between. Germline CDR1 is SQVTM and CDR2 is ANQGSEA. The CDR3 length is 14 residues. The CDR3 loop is CSVERQTMNTEAFF. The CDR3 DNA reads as TGCAGCGTTGAAAGGCAGACGATGAACACTGAAGCTTTCTTT.

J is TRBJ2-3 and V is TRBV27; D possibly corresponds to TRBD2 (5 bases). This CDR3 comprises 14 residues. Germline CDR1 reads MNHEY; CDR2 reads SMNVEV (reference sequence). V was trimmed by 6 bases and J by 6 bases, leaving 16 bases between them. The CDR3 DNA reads TGTGCCAGCAGGGAGGCCCCCACCCGGGATACGCAGTATTTT. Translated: CASREAPTRDTQYF.

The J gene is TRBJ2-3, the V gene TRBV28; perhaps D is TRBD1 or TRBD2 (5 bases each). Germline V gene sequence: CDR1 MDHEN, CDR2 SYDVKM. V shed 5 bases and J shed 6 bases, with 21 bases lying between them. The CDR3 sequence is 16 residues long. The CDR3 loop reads CASSPGRVGLGDTQYF. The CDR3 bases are TGTGCCAGCAGTCCGGGGCGAGTCGGGTTGGGTGATACGCAGTATTTT.

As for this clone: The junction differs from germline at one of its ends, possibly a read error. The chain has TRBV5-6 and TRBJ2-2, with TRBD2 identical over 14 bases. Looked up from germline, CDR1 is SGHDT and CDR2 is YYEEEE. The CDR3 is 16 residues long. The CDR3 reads CASRLGLAGDAGELFF. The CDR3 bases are TGTGCCAGCAGGTTGGGACTAGCGGGAGATGCCGGGGAGCTGTTTTTT.

As DNA, the CDR3 is TGTGCCAGCAGTTTATCTGGCCGAAGTAGCTCCTACGAGCAGTACTTC. Protein sequence: CASSLSGRSSSYEQYF. V usage is TRBV27 and J usage is TRBJ2-7; D unclear. The CDR3 covers 16 residues. Trimming removed 0 bases at V and 0 bases at J, with 12 bases between. CDR1 is MNHEY and CDR2 is SMNVEV in the germline V gene (reference sequence).

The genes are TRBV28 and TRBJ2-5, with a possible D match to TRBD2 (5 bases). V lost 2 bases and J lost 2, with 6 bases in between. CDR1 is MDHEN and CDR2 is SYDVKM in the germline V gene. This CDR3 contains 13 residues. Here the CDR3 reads CASSLTRQETQYF. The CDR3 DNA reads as TGTGCCAGCAGTTTAACTAGACAAGAGACCCAGTACTTC.

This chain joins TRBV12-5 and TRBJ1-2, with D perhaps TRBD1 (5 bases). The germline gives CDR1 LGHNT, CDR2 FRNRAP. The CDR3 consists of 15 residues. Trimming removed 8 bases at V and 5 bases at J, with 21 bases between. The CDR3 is CASRGFKGRNYGYTF. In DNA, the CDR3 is TGTGCTAGTAGAGGGTTTAAGGGGCGGAATTATGGCTACACCTTC.

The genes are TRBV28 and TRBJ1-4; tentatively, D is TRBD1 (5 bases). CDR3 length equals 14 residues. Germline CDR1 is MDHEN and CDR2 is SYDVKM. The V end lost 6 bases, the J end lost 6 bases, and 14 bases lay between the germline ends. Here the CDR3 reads CASRDMGEDEKLFF. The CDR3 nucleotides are TGTGCCAGCAGGGACATGGGGGAGGATGAAAAACTGTTTTTT.

As DNA, the CDR3 is TGTGCCAGCACCGCCGGCCCTAGCAATCAGCCCCAGCATTTT. This gives the protein CASTAGPSNQPQHF. This sequence joins TRBV28 and TRBJ1-5; D remains ambiguous. Trimming stripped 7 bases from V and 0 bases from J, with 10 bases between. Germline CDR1 reads MDHEN; CDR2 reads SYDVKM. The CDR3 covers 14 residues.

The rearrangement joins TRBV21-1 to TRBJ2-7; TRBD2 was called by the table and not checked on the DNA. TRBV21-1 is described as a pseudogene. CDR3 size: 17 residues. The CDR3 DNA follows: TGTGCCAGCAGCACAAGGAAGGAGGTAGCGGATAGCTACGAGCAGTACTTC. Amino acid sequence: CASSTRKEVADSYEQYF.

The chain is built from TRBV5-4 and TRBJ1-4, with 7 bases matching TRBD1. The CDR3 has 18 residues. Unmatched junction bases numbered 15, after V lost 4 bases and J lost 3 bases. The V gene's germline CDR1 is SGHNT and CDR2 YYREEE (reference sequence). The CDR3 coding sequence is TGTGCCAGCAGCCGGGCAACGACAGGGAGATTTGCTAATGAAAAACTGTTTTTT. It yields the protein CASSRATTGRFANEKLFF. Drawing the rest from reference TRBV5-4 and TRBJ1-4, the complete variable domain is ETGVTQSPTHLIKTRGQQVTLRCSSQSGHNTVSWYQQALGQGPQFIFQYYREEENGRGNFPPRFSGLQFPNYSSELNVNALELDDSALYLCASSRATTGRFANEKLFFGSGTQLSVL.

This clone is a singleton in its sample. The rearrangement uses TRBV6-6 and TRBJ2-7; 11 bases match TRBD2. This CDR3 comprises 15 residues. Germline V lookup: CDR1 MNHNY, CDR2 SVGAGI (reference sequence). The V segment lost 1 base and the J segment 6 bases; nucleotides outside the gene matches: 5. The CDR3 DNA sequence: TGTGCCAGCAGTTACTTACTAGCGGGAGTTCCCGAGCAGTACTTC. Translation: CASSYLLAGVPEQYF.

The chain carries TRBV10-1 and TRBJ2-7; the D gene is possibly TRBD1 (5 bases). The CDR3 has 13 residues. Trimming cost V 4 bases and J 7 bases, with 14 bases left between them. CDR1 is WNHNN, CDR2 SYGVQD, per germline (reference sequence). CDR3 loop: CASSGFQGGEQYF. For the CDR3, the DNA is TGCGCCAGCAGTGGTTTTCAGGGCGGAGAGCAGTACTTC.

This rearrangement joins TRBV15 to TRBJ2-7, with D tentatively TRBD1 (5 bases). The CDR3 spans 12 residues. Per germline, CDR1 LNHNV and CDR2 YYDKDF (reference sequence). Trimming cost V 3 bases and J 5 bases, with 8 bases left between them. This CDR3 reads CATSSRAHEQYF. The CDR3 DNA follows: TGTGCCACCAGCAGCAGGGCACACGAGCAGTACTTC.

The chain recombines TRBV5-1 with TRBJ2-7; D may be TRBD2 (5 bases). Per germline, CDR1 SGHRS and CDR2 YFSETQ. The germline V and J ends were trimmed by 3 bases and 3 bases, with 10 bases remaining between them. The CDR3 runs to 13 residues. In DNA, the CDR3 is TGCGCCAGCAGCTCCGGCGGGTACTACGAGCAGTACTTC. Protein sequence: CASSSGGYYEQYF.

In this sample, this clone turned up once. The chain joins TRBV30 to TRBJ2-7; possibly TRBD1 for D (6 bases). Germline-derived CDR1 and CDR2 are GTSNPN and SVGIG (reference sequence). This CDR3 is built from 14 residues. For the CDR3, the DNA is TGTGCGGGGTCCAGGCAGGGGCTCTCCTACGAGCAGTACTTC. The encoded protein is CAGSRQGLSYEQYF. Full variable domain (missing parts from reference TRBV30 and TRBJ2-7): SQTIHQWPATLVQPVGSPLSLECTVEGTSNPNLYWYRQAAGRGLQLLFYSVGIGQISSEVPQNLSASRPQDRQFILSSKKLLLSDSGFYLCAGSRQGLSYEQYFGPGTRLTVT.

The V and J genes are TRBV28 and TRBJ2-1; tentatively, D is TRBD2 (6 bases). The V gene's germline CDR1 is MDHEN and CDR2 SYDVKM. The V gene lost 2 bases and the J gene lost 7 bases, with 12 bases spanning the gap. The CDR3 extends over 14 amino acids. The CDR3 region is CASSLTGVQNEQFF. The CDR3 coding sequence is TGTGCCAGCAGTTTAACGGGGGTACAGAATGAGCAGTTCTTC.

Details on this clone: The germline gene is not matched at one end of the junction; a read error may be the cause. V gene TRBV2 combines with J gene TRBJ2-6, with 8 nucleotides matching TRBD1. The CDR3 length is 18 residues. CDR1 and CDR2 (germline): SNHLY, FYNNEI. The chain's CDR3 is CASTEGTGLLSGANVLTF. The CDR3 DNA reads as TGTGCCAGCACTGAAGGGACAGGCCTTCTTTCTGGGGCCAACGTCCTGACTTTC. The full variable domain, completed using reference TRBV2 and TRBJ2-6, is EPEVTQTPSHQVTQMGQEVILRCVPISNHLYFYWYRQILGQKVEFLVSFYNNEISEKSEIFDDQFSVERPDGSNFTLKIRSTKLEDSAMYFCASTEGTGLLSGANVLTFGAGSRLTVL.

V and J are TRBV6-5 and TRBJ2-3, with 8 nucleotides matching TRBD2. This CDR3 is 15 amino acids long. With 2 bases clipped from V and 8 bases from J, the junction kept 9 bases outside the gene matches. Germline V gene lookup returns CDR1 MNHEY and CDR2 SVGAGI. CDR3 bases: TGTGCCAGCAGTTACGGCGGGGGGAGAGAGGGTACGCAGTATTTT. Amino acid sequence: CASSYGGGREGTQYF.

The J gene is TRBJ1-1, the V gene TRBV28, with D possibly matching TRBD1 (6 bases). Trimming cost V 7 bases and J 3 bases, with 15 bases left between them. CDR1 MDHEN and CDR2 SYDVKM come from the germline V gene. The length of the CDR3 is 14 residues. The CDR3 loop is CASIIPGAYTEAFF. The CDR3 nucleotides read TGTGCCAGCATCATCCCGGGGGCATACACTGAAGCTTTCTTT.

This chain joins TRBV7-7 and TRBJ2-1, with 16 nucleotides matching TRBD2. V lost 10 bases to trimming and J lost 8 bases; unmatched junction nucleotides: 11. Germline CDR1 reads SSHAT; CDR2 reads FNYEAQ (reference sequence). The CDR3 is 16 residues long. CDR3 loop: CATSPGLAGGIDEQFF. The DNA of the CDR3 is TGTGCCACGTCACCGGGACTAGCGGGAGGGATCGATGAGCAGTTCTTC.

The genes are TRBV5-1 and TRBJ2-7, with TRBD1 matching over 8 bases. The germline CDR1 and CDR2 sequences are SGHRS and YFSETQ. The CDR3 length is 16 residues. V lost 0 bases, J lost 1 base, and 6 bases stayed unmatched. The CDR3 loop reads CASSLAARDRSYEQYF. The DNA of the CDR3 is TGCGCCAGCAGCTTGGCCGCAAGGGACAGGTCCTACGAGCAGTACTTC.

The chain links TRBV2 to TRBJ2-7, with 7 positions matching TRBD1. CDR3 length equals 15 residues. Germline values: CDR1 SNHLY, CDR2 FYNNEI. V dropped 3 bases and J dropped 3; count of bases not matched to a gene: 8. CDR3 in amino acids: CASSEVQGGLYEQYF. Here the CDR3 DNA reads TGTGCCAGCAGTGAGGTCCAAGGGGGCCTCTACGAGCAGTACTTC.